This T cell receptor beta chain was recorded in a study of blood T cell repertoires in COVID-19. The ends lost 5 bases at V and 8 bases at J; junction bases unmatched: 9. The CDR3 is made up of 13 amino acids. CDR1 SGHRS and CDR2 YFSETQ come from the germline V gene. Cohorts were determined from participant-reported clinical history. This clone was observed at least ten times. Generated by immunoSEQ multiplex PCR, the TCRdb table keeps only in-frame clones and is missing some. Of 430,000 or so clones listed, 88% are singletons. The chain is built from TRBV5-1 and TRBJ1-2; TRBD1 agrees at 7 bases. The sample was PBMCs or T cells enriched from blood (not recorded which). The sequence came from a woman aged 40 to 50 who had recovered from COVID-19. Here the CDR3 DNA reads TGCGCCAGCAGTGTGACAGGGTTAGACGGCTACACCTTC. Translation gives CASSVTGLDGYTF.